This T cell receptor beta chain emerged from a study of T cells after yellow fever vaccination. The CDR3 runs to 15 residues. The germline gives CDR1 MNHEY, CDR2 SVGAGI. Trimming removed 7 bases at V and 4 bases at J, with 17 bases between. TCRdb reanalysed the 5' RACE reads using MiXCR and keeps one entry per CDR3 protein. The data contain more than 95,000 distinct CDR3 sequences, 6.5% to 9% of them seen just once; the ten biggest clones take up roughly 2.5%. This clonotype was counted ten times or more. This rearrangement joins TRBV6-5 to TRBJ1-5; D might be TRBD1 (5 bases). The receptor was isolated from a man aged 18 to 30 who received the YFV17D yellow fever vaccine. Sequencing was performed on CD4+ T cells sorted from PBMCs, taken about 49 days after the first yellow fever vaccination. Here the CDR3 DNA reads TGTGCCAGCACCCCTTGGGGGAGCCGTAATCAGCCCCAGCATTTT. Translated: CASTPWGSRNQPQHF.